The clone carrying this TCR beta chain was detected once. Its antigen is unidentified. The CDR3 extends over 11 amino acids. V was pared by 0 bases and J by 1 base, with 0 bases between. Germline V gene sequence: CDR1 GTSNPN, CDR2 SVGIG (reference sequence). The source of the sample is a study of CD8 T cells in acute hepatitis C reinfection. Whole-study results and caveats: Preferential TRBV04 and TRBV06 usage appeared in all groups and was not explained by the naive pool. Acute resolver, follow-up resolver and acute chronic samples had similar high diversity. Regardless of outcome, thirteen public clonotypes appeared, one using V04-02/J02-02. Alphabeta pairing of public clonotypes could not be determined from bulk TCRbeta data.

The time point here: naive CD8 control sorted from an acute-time-point sample. Only in-frame clones appear in the TCRdb table, and some are missing; sequencing was by immunoSEQ multiplex PCR. This sample has 30,000 to 40,000 clones; approximately 90% occur once, and the top ten carry more than 0.4%. Specimen: naive CD8+ T cells from PBMCs. J is TRBJ1-1 and V is TRBV30; D ambiguous. The sequence came from a man aged 25-45 years with chronic hepatitis C. Here the CDR3 reads CAWSVNTEAFF. CDR3 DNA sequence: TGTGCCTGGAGTGTGAACACTGAAGCTTTCTTT.